This entry concerns a single TCR beta chain. Its antigen is unknown. This entry comes from a study of T cells after yellow fever vaccination. The authors made TCR cDNA by 5'RACE template switching, adding a universal primer site and UMIs. TCRdb re-called the 5' RACE reads through MiXCR, storing one row per CDR3 protein. There are 150,000 or so distinct CDR3 sequences in the sample; more than 6.5% occur only once, and approximately 0.67% lies in the top ten. Overall study results and limits: A weaker secondary response peaked on day 5, the primary on day 15. High-abundance clonotypes from the bulk population could contaminate FACS-sorted repertoires. Subsequent to the booster, the majority of primary-vaccination clones reappeared (under 98% CD4, 85% to 90% CD8).

V was clipped by 3 bases and J by 3 bases; unmatched bases: 7. Germline V gives CDR1 KGHSH, CDR2 LQKENI. The CDR3 spans 15 residues. Source: CD4+ T cells sorted from PBMCs, taken 10 days after the yellow fever booster vaccination. The chain uses TRBV18 and TRBJ2-7; 8 nucleotides line up with TRBD2. This receptor was obtained from a young man who received the YFV17D yellow fever vaccine. The CDR3 DNA reads as TGTGCCAGCTCACCTAGCGGGGAGGTTTACTACGAGCAGTACTTC. This codes for CASSPSGEVYYEQYF.